Listed below are T cell receptor beta chains from one sample, sequenced in a study of shared clonotypes between healthy human individuals. Assay: immunoSEQ multiplex PCR; the TCRdb copy retains only in-frame clones and omits some. The top ten clones hold around 1.7% of a sample with about 730,000 clones, approximately 72% of them seen once. Sequenced: memory CD4+ T cells sorted from blood. The receptors were sampled from a woman aged 25 to 39 in good health. Each CDR3 is given with its conserved first and last residue. A D gene is named only where the DNA matches it firmly. Only some rows state a clone size, as once, few, many or a class for expanded clones.

J: TRBJ2-6; V: TRBV7-3; D: TRBD2; size: .; CDR3: CASSSGTSGSGANVLTF; DNA: TGTGCCAGCAGCTCCGGGACTAGCGGCTCTGGGGCCAACGTCCTGACTTTC
J: TRBJ2-5; V: TRBV10-3; D: .; size: .; CDR3: CAISRSPYQETQYF; DNA: TGTGCCATCAGCCGGAGCCCCTACCAAGAGACCCAGTACTTC
J: TRBJ2-2; V: TRBV5-4; D: TRBD2; size: .; CDR3: CASSIAGYTGELFF; DNA: TGTGCCAGCAGTATAGCGGGTTACACCGGGGAGCTGTTTTTT
J: TRBJ2-1; V: TRBV19; D: .; size: few; CDR3: CASTPAIRGKGEQFF; DNA: TGTGCCAGTACCCCGGCGATCAGGGGAAAAGGTGAGCAGTTCTTC
J: TRBJ2-3; V: TRBV11-1; D: .; size: once; CDR3: CASSVRRSAGLVAYTQYF; DNA: TGTGCCAGCAGCGTTAGAAGATCGGCGGGCCTTGTGGCGTATACGCAGTATTTT
J: TRBJ2-7; V: TRBV11-2; D: .; size: .; CDR3: CASSRSIPALYEQYF; DNA: TGTGCCAGCAGCCGGTCCATACCAGCCCTGTACGAGCAGTACTTC
J: TRBJ2-1; V: TRBV5-1; D: .; size: .; CDR3: CASSLGDESNEQFF; DNA: TGCGCCAGCAGCTTGGGGGATGAGAGCAATGAGCAGTTCTTC
J: TRBJ2-7; V: TRBV5-1; D: TRBD2; size: .; CDR3: CASSSLAGGREGYF; DNA: TGCGCCAGCAGCTCACTAGCGGGAGGTCGGGAGGGGTACTTC
J: TRBJ2-3; V: TRBV7-9; D: TRBD2; size: many; CDR3: CASRYSGASTDTQYF; DNA: TGTGCCAGCAGGTATAGCGGGGCTAGCACAGATACGCAGTATTTT
J: TRBJ2-4; V: TRBV27; D: TRBD2; size: .; CDR3: CATGGTAKNIQYF; DNA: TGTGCCACCGGGGGGACGGCCAAAAACATTCAGTACTTC
J: TRBJ2-4; V: TRBV5-1; D: .; size: .; CDR3: CASSLGTRKETIQYF; DNA: TGCGCCAGCAGCTTGGGGACTCGTAAGGAAACCATTCAGTACTTC
J: TRBJ1-2; V: TRBV28; D: TRBD1; size: .; CDR3: CASSRTSVASGQGARGYTF; DNA: TGTGCCAGCTCCCGGACCTCGGTCGCCTCCGGACAGGGGGCGCGTGGCTACACCTTC
J: TRBJ2-5; V: TRBV7-7; D: TRBD2; size: .; CDR3: CASSLRLAGERETQYF; DNA: TGTGCCAGCAGCTTAAGGCTAGCGGGAGAGAGGGAGACCCAGTACTTC
J: TRBJ2-1; V: TRBV5-1; D: TRBD2; size: .; CDR3: CASSLYPRTSGTNEQFF; DNA: TGCGCCAGCAGCTTGTACCCCAGGACTAGCGGGACCAATGAGCAGTTCTTC
J: TRBJ2-7; V: TRBV11-2; D: .; size: .; CDR3: CASSFQRGSPYEQYF; DNA: TGTGCCAGCAGCTTTCAACGGGGGTCCCCCTACGAGCAGTACTTC
J: TRBJ2-3; V: TRBV6-1; D: .; size: .; CDR3: CASSPTGTDLPQYF; DNA: TGTGCCAGCAGTCCAACGGGGACGGATCTGCCGCAGTATTTT
J: TRBJ2-7; V: TRBV2; D: .; size: .; CDR3: CASSRGSYEQYF; DNA: TGTGCCAGCAGTAGGGGATCTTACGAGCAGTACTTC
J: TRBJ2-1; V: TRBV5-1; D: .; size: .; CDR3: CASSFGQYNEQFF; DNA: TGCGCCAGCAGCTTTGGGCAATACAATGAGCAGTTCTTC
J: TRBJ2-5; V: TRBV10-3; D: TRBD1; size: .; CDR3: CAIAGTGGQETQYF; DNA: TGTGCCATCGCCGGGACAGGGGGCCAAGAGACCCAGTACTTC
J: TRBJ2-1; V: TRBV19; D: .; size: .; CDR3: CASSIGGWSYNEQFF; DNA: TGTGCCAGTAGTATAGGGGGCTGGTCCTACAATGAGCAGTTCTTC
J: TRBJ1-1; V: TRBV5-4; D: .; size: few; CDR3: CASSPGGALNTEAFF; DNA: TGTGCCAGCAGCCCCGGGGGAGCTTTGAACACTGAAGCTTTCTTT
J: TRBJ1-2; V: TRBV28; D: .; size: .; CDR3: CASSDSPNNYGYTF; DNA: TGTGCCAGCAGCGATTCCCCAAATAACTATGGCTACACCTTC
J: TRBJ2-2; V: TRBV5-1; D: .; size: .; CDR3: CASSLGDNLMNTGELFF; DNA: TGCGCCAGCAGCTTGGGGGACAACCTAATGAACACCGGGGAGCTGTTTTTT
J: TRBJ2-2; V: TRBV30; D: TRBD1; size: .; CDR3: CAWSGDRGPGELFF; DNA: TGTGCCTGGAGTGGGGACAGGGGGCCCGGGGAGCTGTTTTTT
J: TRBJ2-7; V: TRBV10-3; D: .; size: .; CDR3: CAIKGGGAISYEQYF; DNA: TGTGCCATCAAAGGTGGCGGGGCCATATCCTACGAGCAGTACTTC
J: TRBJ2-1; V: TRBV4-2; D: TRBD2; size: .; CDR3: CASSLGAAGAYNEQFF; DNA: TGTGCCAGCAGCTTGGGGGCAGCGGGAGCATACAATGAGCAGTTCTTC
J: TRBJ2-7; V: TRBV6-1; D: .; size: once; CDR3: CASRIGGPSSYEQYF; DNA: TGTGCCAGCAGGATCGGGGGGCCTAGCTCCTACGAGCAGTACTTC
J: TRBJ2-7; V: TRBV4-2; D: TRBD1; size: .; CDR3: CASSQTTERWDRAYEQYF; DNA: TGTGCCAGCAGCCAAACAACGGAACGGTGGGACAGGGCGTACGAGCAGTACTTC
J: TRBJ1-1; V: TRBV5-1; D: .; size: .; CDR3: CASSLEGGETEAFF; DNA: TGCGCCAGCAGCTTGGAAGGGGGAGAAACTGAAGCTTTCTTT
J: TRBJ2-7; V: TRBV28; D: .; size: .; CDR3: CASTTGRTYEQYF; DNA: TGTGCCAGCACCACTGGACGGACCTACGAGCAGTACTTC
J: TRBJ1-4; V: TRBV27; D: .; size: .; CDR3: CASSSRGNEKLFF; DNA: TGTGCCAGCAGTTCCCGCGGTAATGAAAAACTGTTTTTT
J: TRBJ2-5; V: TRBV28; D: TRBD1; size: .; CDR3: CASSTYRGRGTQYF; DNA: TGTGCCAGCAGTACGTACAGGGGGCGCGGGACCCAGTACTTC
J: TRBJ2-7; V: TRBV5-4; D: .; size: .; CDR3: CASSLIDRPYEQYF; DNA: TGTGCCAGCAGCTTAATAGACAGACCCTACGAGCAGTACTTC
J: TRBJ2-5; V: TRBV5-1; D: TRBD1; size: .; CDR3: CASTGTEETQYF; DNA: TGCGCCAGCACCGGGACAGAAGAGACCCAGTACTTC
J: TRBJ1-2; V: TRBV28; D: .; size: .; CDR3: CASTGPATNYGYTF; DNA: TGTGCCAGTACTGGGCCAGCAACTAACTATGGCTACACCTTC
J: TRBJ1-1; V: TRBV11-2; D: .; size: .; CDR3: CASSRTALTLMNTEAFF; DNA: TGTGCCAGCAGCAGGACCGCCCTCACTCTAATGAACACTGAAGCTTTCTTT
J: TRBJ2-7; V: TRBV6-4; D: TRBD2; size: many; CDR3: CASISSGRISYEQYF; DNA: TGTGCCAGCATCTCCAGCGGGAGAATCTCCTACGAGCAGTACTTC
J: TRBJ2-7; V: TRBV29-1; D: TRBD1; size: .; CDR3: CSVFSVRTGSYEQYF; DNA: TGCAGCGTCTTTTCGGTTCGGACAGGTTCCTACGAGCAGTACTTC
J: TRBJ2-5; V: TRBV5-1; D: .; size: .; CDR3: CASSLGQAQETQYF; DNA: TGCGCCAGCAGCTTGGGGCAGGCCCAAGAGACCCAGTACTTC
J: TRBJ2-2; V: TRBV5-1; D: TRBD2; size: .; CDR3: CASSPGLAGTKDTGELFF; DNA: TGCGCCAGCAGCCCGGGACTAGCGGGAACGAAGGACACCGGGGAGCTGTTTTTT
J: TRBJ2-5; V: TRBV28; D: TRBD1; size: .; CDR3: CASRTGGLETQYF; DNA: TGTGCCAGTCGGACAGGTGGGTTGGAGACCCAGTACTTC
J: TRBJ2-7; V: TRBV5-1; D: TRBD1; size: .; CDR3: CASSLGPGQGGSYEQYF; DNA: TGCGCCAGCAGCTTGGGGCCGGGACAGGGAGGAAGCTACGAGCAGTACTTC
J: TRBJ2-3; V: TRBV7-6; D: .; size: .; CDR3: CASSSGKTGGTDTQYF; DNA: TGTGCCAGCAGCTCGGGCAAGACTGGGGGCACAGATACGCAGTATTTT
J: TRBJ1-2; V: TRBV30; D: TRBD1; size: .; CDR3: CAGTQTGVYGYTF; DNA: TGTGCCGGGACCCAGACAGGGGTCTATGGCTACACCTTC
J: TRBJ2-1; V: TRBV5-4; D: .; size: .; CDR3: CASSLGSFYNEQFF; DNA: TGTGCCAGCAGCTTGGGTAGTTTCTACAATGAGCAGTTCTTC
J: TRBJ1-2; V: TRBV7-9; D: .; size: .; CDR3: CASSLVSVDGYTF; DNA: TGTGCCAGCAGCTTAGTATCAGTGGACGGCTACACCTTC
J: TRBJ2-2; V: TRBV2; D: .; size: .; CDR3: CASGETRGGELFF; DNA: TGTGCCAGCGGAGAGACTCGCGGGGGGGAGCTGTTTTTT
J: TRBJ1-5; V: TRBV5-1; D: TRBD1; size: few; CDR3: CASSLEGTDNQPQHF; DNA: TGCGCCAGCAGCTTGGAAGGGACAGACAATCAGCCCCAGCATTTT
J: TRBJ1-4; V: TRBV5-5; D: .; size: .; CDR3: CASSQWDQLFF; DNA: TGTGCCAGCAGCCAGTGGGACCAACTGTTTTTT
J: TRBJ2-1; V: TRBV28; D: TRBD2; size: .; CDR3: CASSLAGVGNEQFF; DNA: TGTGCCAGCAGTTTAGCGGGAGTGGGAAATGAGCAGTTCTTC
J: TRBJ1-1; V: TRBV2; D: .; size: .; CDR3: CASSIRGSEAFF; DNA: TGTGCCAGCAGTATTCGTGGTTCTGAAGCTTTCTTT